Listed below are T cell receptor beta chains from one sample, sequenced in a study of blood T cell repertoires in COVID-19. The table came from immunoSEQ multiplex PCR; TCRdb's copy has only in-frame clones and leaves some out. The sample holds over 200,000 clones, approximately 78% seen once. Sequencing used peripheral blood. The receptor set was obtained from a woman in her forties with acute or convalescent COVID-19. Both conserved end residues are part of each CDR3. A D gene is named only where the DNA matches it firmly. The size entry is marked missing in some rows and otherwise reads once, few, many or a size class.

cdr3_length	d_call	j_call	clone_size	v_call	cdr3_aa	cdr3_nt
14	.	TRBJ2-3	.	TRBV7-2	CASSLAGSPDTQYF	TGTGCCAGCAGCTTAGCCGGGTCTCCAGATACGCAGTATTTT
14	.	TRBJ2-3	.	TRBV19	CASSAGVSTDTQYF	TGTGCCAGTAGCGCGGGTGTTAGCACAGATACGCAGTATTTT
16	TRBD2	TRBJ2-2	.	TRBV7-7	CASSRTSGWGTGELFF	TGTGCCAGCAGCCGGACTAGCGGGTGGGGGACCGGGGAGCTGTTTTTT
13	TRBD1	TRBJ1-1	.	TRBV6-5	CASSYRGQGEAFF	TGTGCCAGCAGTTACCGGGGACAGGGAGAAGCTTTCTTT
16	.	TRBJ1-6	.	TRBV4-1	CASSHSSSSYNSPLHF	TGCGCCAGCAGCCATTCTTCGAGCTCCTATAATTCACCCCTCCACTTT
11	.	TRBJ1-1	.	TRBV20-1	CSALRVTEAFF	TGCAGTGCTCTGAGGGTGACTGAAGCTTTCTTT
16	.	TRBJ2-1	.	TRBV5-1	CASSLGQSQVNNEQFF	TGCGCCAGCAGCTTGGGGCAGTCCCAAGTTAACAATGAGCAGTTCTTC
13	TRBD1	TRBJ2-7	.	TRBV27	CASRTGDAWEQYF	TGTGCCAGCAGGACAGGGGACGCCTGGGAGCAGTACTTC
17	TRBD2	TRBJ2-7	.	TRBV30	CAWSGARLAGTPREQYF	TGTGCCTGGAGTGGAGCTCGACTAGCGGGAACCCCGCGGGAGCAGTACTTC
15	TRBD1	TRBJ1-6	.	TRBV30	CACRAWTGGNSPLHF	TGTGCCTGTCGAGCTTGGACAGGGGGTAATTCACCCCTCCACTTT
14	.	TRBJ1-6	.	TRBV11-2	CASSRGGYNSPLHF	TGTGCCAGCTCTAGGGGTGGCTATAATTCACCCCTCCACTTT
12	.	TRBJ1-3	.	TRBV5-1	CASSSQGDTIYF	TGCGCCAGCAGCTCCCAGGGTGACACCATATATTTT
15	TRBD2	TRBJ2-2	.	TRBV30	CAWSRGGAFAGELFF	TGTGCCTGGTCCCGCGGGGGGGCCTTTGCCGGGGAGCTGTTTTTT
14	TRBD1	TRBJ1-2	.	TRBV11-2	CASSPGQGNYGYTF	TGTGCCAGCAGCCCTGGACAGGGGAACTATGGCTACACCTTC
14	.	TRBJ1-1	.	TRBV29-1	CSVATPGMNTEAFF	TGCAGCGTTGCTACACCAGGGATGAACACTGAAGCTTTCTTT
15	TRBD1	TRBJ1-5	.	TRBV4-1	CASSQGGGGNQPQHF	TGCGCCAGCAGCCAAGGAGGGGGCGGCAATCAGCCCCAGCATTTT
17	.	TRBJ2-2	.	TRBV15	CATSPPSRHQNTGELFF	TGTGCCACCAGCCCGCCCTCCCGACACCAGAACACCGGGGAGCTGTTTTTT
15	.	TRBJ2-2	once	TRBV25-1	CASSDEGGNTGELFF	TGTGCCAGCAGTGATGAAGGAGGGAACACCGGGGAGCTGTTTTTT
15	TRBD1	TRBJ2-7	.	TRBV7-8	CASSPSGTGGYEQYF	TGTGCCAGCAGCCCCTCCGGGACAGGGGGGTACGAGCAGTACTTC